This T cell receptor (beta chain) was documented in a study of shared clonotypes between healthy human individuals. Study conclusions and caveats: Naive subsets usually exceeded memory subsets in estimated richness.

Concerning this clone itself: The antigen is undetermined.

Terminally differentiated effector memory CD45RA+ cells were excluded by CCR7 positive selection of CD45RO-negative cells. Clones were read by immunoSEQ multiplex PCR, and TCRdb kept only the in-frame ones, dropping some. The sample lists about 2.1 million clones; approximately 94% were seen once. Per the germline V gene, CDR1 is ENHRY and CDR2 is SYGVKD. The CDR3 length is 17 residues. The V gene end was trimmed by 0 bases and the J gene end by 0 bases; junction bases not matched to a gene: 4. The chain is built from TRBV10-3 and TRBJ1-2; 10 bases agree with TRBD1. Sequenced input: naive CD8+ T cells from PBMCs. This sequence originates from a man aged 18 to 30 in good health. Some clones in this sample may be carry-over from other donors' samples. Written as DNA, the CDR3 is TGTGCCATCAGTGAGTCGGACAGGGGGACGGCTAACTATGGCTACACCTTC. Translating gives CAISESDRGTANYGYTF.